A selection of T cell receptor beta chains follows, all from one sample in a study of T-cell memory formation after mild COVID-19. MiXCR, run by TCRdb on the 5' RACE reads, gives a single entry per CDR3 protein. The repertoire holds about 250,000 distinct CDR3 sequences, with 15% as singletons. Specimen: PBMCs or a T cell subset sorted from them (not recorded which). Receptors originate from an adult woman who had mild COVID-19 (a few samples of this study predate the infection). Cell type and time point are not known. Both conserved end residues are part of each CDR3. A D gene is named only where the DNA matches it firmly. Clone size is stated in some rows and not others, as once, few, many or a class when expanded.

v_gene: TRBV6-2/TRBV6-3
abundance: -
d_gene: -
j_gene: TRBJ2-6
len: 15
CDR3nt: TGTGCCAGCAGTTATCGCTACTCTGGGGCCAACGTCCTGACTTTC
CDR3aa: CASSYRYSGANVLTF

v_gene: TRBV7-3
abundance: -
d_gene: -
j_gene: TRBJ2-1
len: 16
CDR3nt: TGTGCCAGCAGCTTAGGAGGTGGCGTTTCCCACAATGAGCAGTTCTTC
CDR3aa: CASSLGGGVSHNEQFF

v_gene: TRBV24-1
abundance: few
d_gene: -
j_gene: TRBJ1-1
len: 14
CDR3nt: TGTGCCACCGCCGCGGGTGGGGTTGGAACTGAAGCTTTCTTT
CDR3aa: CATAAGGVGTEAFF

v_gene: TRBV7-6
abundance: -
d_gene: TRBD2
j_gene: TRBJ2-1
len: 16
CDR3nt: TGTGCCAGCAGCTTGATAAAACTAGCGGGGGTTCCTGAGCAGTTCTTC
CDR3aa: CASSLIKLAGVPEQFF

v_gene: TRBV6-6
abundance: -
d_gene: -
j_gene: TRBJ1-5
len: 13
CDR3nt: TGTGCCAGCAGGCCACCGGACAGTCAGCCCCAGCATTTT
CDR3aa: CASRPPDSQPQHF

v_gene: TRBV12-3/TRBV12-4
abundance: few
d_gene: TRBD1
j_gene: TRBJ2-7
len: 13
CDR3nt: TGTGCCAGCAGTGGGACAGTCTCCTACGAGCAGTACTTC
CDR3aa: CASSGTVSYEQYF

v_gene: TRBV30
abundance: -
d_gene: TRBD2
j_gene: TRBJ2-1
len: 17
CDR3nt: TGTGCCTGGAGTGTCGGGACTAAGCGGGGGGGCCGGTATGAGCAGTTCTTC
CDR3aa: CAWSVGTKRGGRYEQFF

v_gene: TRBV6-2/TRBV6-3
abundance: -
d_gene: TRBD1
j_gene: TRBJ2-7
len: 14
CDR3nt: TGTGCCAGCAGTTCCCGTGGACAGGGAATCGGGCAGTACTTC
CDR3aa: CASSSRGQGIGQYF

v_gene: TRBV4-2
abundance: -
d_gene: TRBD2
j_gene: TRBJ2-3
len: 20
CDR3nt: TGTGCCAGCAGCCAAGATAGTCTAGCGGGAGTCGGTGGTGGCACAGATACGCAGTATTTT
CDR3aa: CASSQDSLAGVGGGTDTQYF

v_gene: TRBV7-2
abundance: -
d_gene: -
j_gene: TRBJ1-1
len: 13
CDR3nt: TGTGCCAGCGGCCCGGTTAGGGACACTGAAGCTTTCTTT
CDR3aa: CASGPVRDTEAFF

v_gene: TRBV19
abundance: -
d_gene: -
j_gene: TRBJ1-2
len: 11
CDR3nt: TGTGCCAGTGGTATCGGGTATGGCTACACCTTC
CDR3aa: CASGIGYGYTF

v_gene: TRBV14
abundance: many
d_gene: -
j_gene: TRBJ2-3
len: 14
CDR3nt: TGTGCCAGCAGCCAAGATCGGGCTACAGATACGCAGTATTTT
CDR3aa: CASSQDRATDTQYF

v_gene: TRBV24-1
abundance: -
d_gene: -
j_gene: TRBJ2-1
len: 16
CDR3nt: TGTGCCACCAGTGATCCCTATGGACAGTTCTACAATGAGCAGTTCTTC
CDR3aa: CATSDPYGQFYNEQFF

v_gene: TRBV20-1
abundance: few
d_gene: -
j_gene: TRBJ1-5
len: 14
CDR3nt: TGCAGTGCTAGAGATGGTTTGGGAGGTCAGCCCCAGCATTTT
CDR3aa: CSARDGLGGQPQHF

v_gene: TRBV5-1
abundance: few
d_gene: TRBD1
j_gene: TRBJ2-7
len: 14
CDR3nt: TGCGCCAGCAGCTTCGGACAGGGGTCCGGAGAGCAGTACTTC
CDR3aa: CASSFGQGSGEQYF

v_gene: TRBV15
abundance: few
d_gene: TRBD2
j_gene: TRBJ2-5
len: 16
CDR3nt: TGTGCCACCAGCAGGGAGAGCGGGGGGGCCGGAGAGACCCAGTACTTC
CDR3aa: CATSRESGGAGETQYF

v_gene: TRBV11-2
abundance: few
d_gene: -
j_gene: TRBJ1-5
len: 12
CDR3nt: TGTGCCAGCAGCTTAAGCGGTAGGCCCCAGCATTTT
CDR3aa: CASSLSGRPQHF

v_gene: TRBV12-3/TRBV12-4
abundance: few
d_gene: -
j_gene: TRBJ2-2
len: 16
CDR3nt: TGTGCCAGCAGTTTACCCCCAACAGGGAACACCGGGGAGCTGTTTTTT
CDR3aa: CASSLPPTGNTGELFF

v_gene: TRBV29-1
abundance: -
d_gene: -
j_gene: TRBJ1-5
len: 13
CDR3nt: TGCAGCGTTACAGGAACAGCAGGTCAGCCCCAGCATTTT
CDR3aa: CSVTGTAGQPQHF

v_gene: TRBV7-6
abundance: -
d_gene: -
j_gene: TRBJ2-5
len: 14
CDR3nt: TGTGCCAGCAGCCTGAGCCCCAGGAGGGAGACCCAGTACTTC
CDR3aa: CASSLSPRRETQYF

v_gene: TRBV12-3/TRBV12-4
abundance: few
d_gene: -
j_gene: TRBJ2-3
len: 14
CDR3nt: TGTGCCAGCAGTTTACTCCAGAGCAATCAGCCCCAGTATTTT
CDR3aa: CASSLLQSNQPQYF

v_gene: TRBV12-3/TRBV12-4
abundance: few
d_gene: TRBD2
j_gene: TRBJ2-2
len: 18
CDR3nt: TGTGCCAGCAGTACCTTACTTCGGACTAGTGTGGCGACCGGGGAGCTGTTTTTT
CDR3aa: CASSTLLRTSVATGELFF

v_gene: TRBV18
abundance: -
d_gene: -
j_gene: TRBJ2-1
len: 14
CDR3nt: TGTGCCAGCTCACCATTGGATACCTACAATGAGCAGTTCTTC
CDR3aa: CASSPLDTYNEQFF

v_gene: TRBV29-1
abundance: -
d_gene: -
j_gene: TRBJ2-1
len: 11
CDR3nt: TGCAGCGTTGAAGTCAACGATGAGCAGTTCTTC
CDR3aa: CSVEVNDEQFF

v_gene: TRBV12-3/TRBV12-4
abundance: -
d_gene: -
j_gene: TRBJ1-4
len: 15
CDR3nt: TGTGCCAGCAGTTTTCAGAGGGGACGAGAAGGAAAACTGTTTTTT
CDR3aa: CASSFQRGREGKLFF

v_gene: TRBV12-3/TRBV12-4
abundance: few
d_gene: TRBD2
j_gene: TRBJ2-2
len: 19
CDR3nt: TGTGCCAGCAGTTTGACGACTAGCGGGGGATTCACTTTCACCGGGGAGCTGTTTTTT
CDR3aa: CASSLTTSGGFTFTGELFF

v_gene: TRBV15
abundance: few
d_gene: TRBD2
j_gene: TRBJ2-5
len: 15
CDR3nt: TGTGCCACCAGCAGAGCCCGGACTAGAACAGAGACCCAGTACTTC
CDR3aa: CATSRARTRTETQYF

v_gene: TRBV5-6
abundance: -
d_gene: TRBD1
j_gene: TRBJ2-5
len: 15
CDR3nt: TGTGCCAGCAGCTTGCGACAGGGCGGAAGAGAGACCCAGTACTTC
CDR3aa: CASSLRQGGRETQYF

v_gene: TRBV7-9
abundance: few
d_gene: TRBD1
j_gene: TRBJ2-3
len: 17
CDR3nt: TGTGCCAGCAGGCGTAGGCATCCGACAGGGGGAGCAGATACGCAGTATTTT
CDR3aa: CASRRRHPTGGADTQYF

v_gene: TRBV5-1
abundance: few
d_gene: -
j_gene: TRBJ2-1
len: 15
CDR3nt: TGCGCCAGCAGCTTGGTTATGGGTACCTACAATGAGCAGTTCTTC
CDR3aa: CASSLVMGTYNEQFF

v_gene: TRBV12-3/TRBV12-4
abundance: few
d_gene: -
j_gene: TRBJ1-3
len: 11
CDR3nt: TGTGCCAGCAGGAGAGTAGACACCATATATTTT
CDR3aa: CASRRVDTIYF

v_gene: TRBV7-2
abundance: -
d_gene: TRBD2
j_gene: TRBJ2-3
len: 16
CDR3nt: TGTGCCAGCAGCTTAATAGCGGGGAGGGAGGCAGATACGCAGTATTTT
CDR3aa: CASSLIAGREADTQYF

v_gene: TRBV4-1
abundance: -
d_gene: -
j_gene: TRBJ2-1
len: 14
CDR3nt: TGCGCCAGCGCGCCATTCGACTTGAACAATGAGCAGTTCTTC
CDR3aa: CASAPFDLNNEQFF

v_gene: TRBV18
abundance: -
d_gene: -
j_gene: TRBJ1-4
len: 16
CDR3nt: TGTGCCAGCATGAATACAGTTACAACCCCCCGAGGAAAACTGTTTTTT
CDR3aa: CASMNTVTTPRGKLFF